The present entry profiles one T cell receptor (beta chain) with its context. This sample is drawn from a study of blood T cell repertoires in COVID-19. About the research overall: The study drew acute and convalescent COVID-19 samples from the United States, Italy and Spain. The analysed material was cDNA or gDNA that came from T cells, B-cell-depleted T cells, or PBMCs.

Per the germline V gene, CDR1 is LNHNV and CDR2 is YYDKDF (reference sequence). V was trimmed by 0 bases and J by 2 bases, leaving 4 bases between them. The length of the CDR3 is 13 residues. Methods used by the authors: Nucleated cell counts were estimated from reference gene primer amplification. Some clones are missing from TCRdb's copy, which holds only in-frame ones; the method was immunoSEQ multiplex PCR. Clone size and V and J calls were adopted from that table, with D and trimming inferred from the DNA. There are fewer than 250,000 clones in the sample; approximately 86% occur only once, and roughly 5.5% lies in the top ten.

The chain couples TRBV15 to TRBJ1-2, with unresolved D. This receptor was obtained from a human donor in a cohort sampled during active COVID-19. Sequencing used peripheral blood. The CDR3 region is CATSRDLNYGYTF. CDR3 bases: TGTGCCACCAGCAGAGATCTCAACTATGGCTACACCTTC.